One and the same sample provided the 19 T cell receptor beta chains below, sequenced in a study of T cell repertoires in cytomegalovirus infection (dated 2019 in TCRdb). This specimen's treatment or condition label, interpreted: in vitro stimulation with specific CMV peptide epitopes to enrich CMV-specific T cells. Sequencing instrument: Illumina HiSeq 1500. TCRdb reprocessed the public reads (quality trimming at Q25 with fastp, clone calling with MiXCR) and kept in-frame beta chains. Rows are combined by CDR3 protein, so each entry shows the most common genes and DNA. In all, the sample holds 100,000 to 150,000 distinct CDR3 sequences, and approximately 30% of those were seen once. About 54% of the sample belongs to the ten largest clones. No antigen has been assigned to these receptors. The starting material was CD8+ T cells from cultured PBMCs, obtained from culture after CMV antigen stimulation. These receptors came from a human donor in good health (CMV status not recorded). Some clones in this sample may be carry-over from other donors' samples.

This clonotype was detected a few times. The chain is built from TRBV7-9 and TRBJ2-1; TRBD2 agrees at 14 bases. The length of the CDR3 is 17 residues. J gave up 4 bases and V 5 bases, and 7 bases lay outside the gene matches. The germline V gene has CDR1 SEHNR and CDR2 FQNEAQ (reference sequence). Here the CDR3 reads CASSGQGLAGVYNEQFF. The CDR3, as DNA: TGTGCCAGCAGCGGCCAGGGACTAGCGGGGGTATACAATGAGCAGTTCTTC.

This clonotype was seen at least ten times. The chain has TRBV7-8 and TRBJ2-1; tentatively, D is TRBD2 (6 bases). CDR3 length equals 16 residues. From germline, CDR1 is SGHVS and CDR2 FQNEAQ. Trimming removed 5 bases at V and 9 bases at J, with 23 bases between. Written as DNA, the CDR3 is TGTGCCAGCAGCATAACGACAGCTGGAGGGTCTAGTGAGCAGTTCTTC. Translated, it gives CASSITTAGGSSEQFF.

V usage is TRBV6-1 and J usage is TRBJ1-6, with 10 bases fitting TRBD1. CDR1 is MNHNS and CDR2 is SASEGT in the germline V gene. There are 15 residues in the CDR3. The J segment lost 7 bases and the V segment lost 5 bases, leaving 5 bases of the junction unmatched. As DNA, the CDR3 is TGTGCCAGCAGTTACACGGGACAGGGGAATTCACCCCTCCACTTT. It is translated as CASSYTGQGNSPLHF.

The CDR3: CASMWGAVVNTEAFF. The CDR3 DNA sequence: TGTGCCAGCATGTGGGGGGCTGTGGTGAACACTGAAGCTTTCTTT. The chain combines TRBV6-1 with TRBJ1-1, with D possibly TRBD1 on 6 matching bases. Germline CDR1 reads MNHNS; CDR2 reads SASEGT. V lost 7 bases to trimming and J lost 0 bases, with 15 bases between them. CDR3 size: 15 residues.

The sample holds a few counts of this clonotype. The genes are TRBV7-9 and TRBJ2-2, with TRBD1 matching over 7 bases. CDR3 length: 17 amino acids. After removal of 3 bases from V and 0 bases from J, the junction contained 7 bases not matched to a gene. The germline gives CDR1 SEHNR, CDR2 FQNEAQ (reference sequence). CDR3 amino acids: CASSFKQGQPNTGELFF. CDR3 DNA: TGTGCCAGCAGCTTCAAGCAGGGACAGCCGAACACCGGGGAGCTGTTTTTT. The whole variable domain, filled in from reference TRBV7-9 and TRBJ2-2, reads DTGVSQNPRHKITKRGQNVTFRCDPISEHNRLYWYRQTLGQGPEFLTYFQNEAQLEKSRLLSDRFSAERPKGSFSTLEIQRTEQGDSAMYLCASSFKQGQPNTGELFFGEGSRLTVL.

The chain has TRBV27 and TRBJ1-3, with 8 bases that match TRBD1. The CDR3 runs 14 residues. V lost 5 bases to trimming and J lost 4 bases; unmatched junction nucleotides: 4. Per germline, CDR1 MNHEY and CDR2 SMNVEV (reference sequence). Written as DNA, the CDR3 is TGTGCCAGCAGTCCAGGGGGCGTCGGAAACACCATATATTTT. This gives the protein CASSPGGVGNTIYF.

This clonotype was recorded at least ten times. The chain has TRBV5-6 and TRBJ1-6, with D perhaps TRBD1 (6 bases). This CDR3 comprises 18 residues. Germline V CDR1 and CDR2: SGHDT, YYEEEE. V was cut by 0 bases and J by 4 bases, with 17 bases left in between. In DNA, the CDR3 is TGTGCCAGCAGCTTGGCCTCGGGGCCAGGGGCATATAATTCACCCCTCCACTTT. Amino acids: CASSLASGPGAYNSPLHF.

The chain uses TRBV6-5 and TRBJ1-2; tentative D call: TRBD1 (6 bases). Germline lookup yields CDR1 MNHEY and CDR2 SVGAGI. The CDR3 sequence is 16 residues long. Trimming pared 1 base from V and 4 bases from J, leaving 16 bases between. The DNA of the CDR3 is TGTGCCAGCAGTTACTTACACAGGGACTCGGGCTATGGCTACACCTTC. This sequence encodes CASSYLHRDSGYGYTF.

The chain has TRBV28 and TRBJ1-4; D is possibly TRBD1 (6 bases). Germline values: CDR1 MDHEN, CDR2 SYDVKM. Trimming left V 0 bases short and J 12 bases short, with 17 bases between. CDR3 length: 15 amino acids. The DNA of the CDR3 is TGTGCCAGCAGTTTATGGAGGTCCCCCGCAGGGGAACTGTTTTTT. Translation: CASSLWRSPAGELFF.

J is TRBJ1-4 and V is TRBV7-9, with D unclear. CDR3 length equals 16 residues. The V gene's germline CDR1 is SEHNR and CDR2 FQNEAQ (reference sequence). Between the trimmed V and J ends, which lost 7 bases and 13 bases, there was a span of 28 bases. CDR3 loop: CASTTDGSNSRWRLFF. In nucleotides, the CDR3 is TGTGCCAGCACCACGGATGGGTCGAACTCCCGGTGGAGACTGTTTTTT.

A few counts support this clonotype. The chain has TRBV6-2 or TRBV6-3 and TRBJ2-7; a weak D match, TRBD1 (6 bases). Trimming took off 3 bases at V and 0 bases at J, with 9 bases between the two ends. The CDR3 runs to 14 residues. Per germline, CDR1 MNHEY and CDR2 SVGEGT. The CDR3 DNA reads as TGTGCCAGCAGTTATCGGGACATCTCCTACGAGCAGTACTTC. This gives the protein CASSYRDISYEQYF.

This clonotype was seen only a few times. This chain links TRBV11-2 with TRBJ2-7; 7 bases fit TRBD1. V was pared by 4 bases and J by 1 base, with 1 base of the junction left unmatched. Germline V gene lookup returns CDR1 SGHAT and CDR2 FQNNGV. The CDR3 runs to 13 residues. The CDR3 reads CASSSGQSYEQYF. The CDR3 DNA follows: TGTGCCAGCAGCTCGGGACAGTCCTACGAGCAGTACTTC.

The V gene is TRBV5-1, the J gene TRBJ1-1; D may be TRBD1 (5 bases). In germline, CDR1 is SGHRS, CDR2 YFSETQ. Trimming left V 0 bases short and J 2 bases short, with 11 bases between. The CDR3 has 15 amino acids. CDR3 sequence: CASSLDRGDNTEAFF. The CDR3 region has the DNA TGCGCCAGCAGCTTGGATCGAGGGGATAACACTGAAGCTTTCTTT. The whole variable domain, remainder taken from reference TRBV5-1 and TRBJ1-1, is KAGVTQTPRYLIKTRGQQVTLSCSPISGHRSVSWYQQTPGQGLQFLFEYFSETQRNKGNFPGRFSGRQFSNSRSEMNVSTLELGDSALYLCASSLDRGDNTEAFFGQGTRLTVV.

The chain employs TRBV4-3 and TRBJ2-3, with D possibly being TRBD2 (5 bases). Germline V lookup: CDR1 LGHNA, CDR2 YSLEER. V lost 0 bases to trimming and J lost 3 bases, with 10 bases between them. CDR3 size: 15 residues. The CDR3 coding sequence is TGCGCCAGCAGCCAAGACCGGGGAACAACAGATACGCAGTATTTT. Protein product: CASSQDRGTTDTQYF.

The rearrangement links TRBV4-2 to TRBJ1-2; 8 bases align to TRBD1. The trim removed 6 bases at V and 0 bases at J, leaving 6 bases unmatched. This CDR3 is 15 amino acids long. The germline gives CDR1 LGHNA, CDR2 YNFKEQ. This CDR3 reads CASRPGGPANYGYTF. CDR3 sequence (DNA): TGTGCCAGCAGGCCAGGGGGCCCAGCTAACTATGGCTACACCTTC.

The gene calls are TRBV7-9 and TRBJ1-1; D unclear. Germline V gene sequence: CDR1 SEHNR, CDR2 FQNEAQ (reference sequence). The CDR3 length is 13 residues. With 3 bases removed from V and 1 base from J, the gap between germline ends came to 6 bases. Here the CDR3 reads CASSFRENTEAFF. The CDR3 DNA is TGTGCCAGCAGCTTCAGAGAGAACACTGAAGCTTTCTTT.

V is TRBV7-8 and J is TRBJ2-1; weak D call: TRBD2 (7 bases). V lost 3 bases and J lost 9, with 12 bases in between. The CDR3 is 13 amino acids. CDR1 and CDR2 (germline): SGHVS, FQNEAQ. The DNA for the CDR3 is TGTGCCAGCAGCTTGGGGGGGCGGGGTGAGCAGTTCTTC. This sequence encodes CASSLGGRGEQFF.

This clonotype has just a few counts. The genes are TRBV7-2 and TRBJ2-1; 8 bases match TRBD2. Germline-derived CDR1 and CDR2 are SGHTA and FQGNSA. V was pared by 0 bases and J by 4 bases, with 11 bases of the junction left unmatched. The CDR3 length is 18 residues. CDR3 sequence (DNA): TGTGCCAGCAGCTTAGCCCGTGCGGGGGGCCGTGGGTACAATGAGCAGTTCTTC. It specifies CASSLARAGGRGYNEQFF.

The chain combines TRBV6-8 with TRBJ2-6, with D hard to call. CDR1 and CDR2 from the germline V gene are MNHGY and SAAAGT. The ends were cut back, 2 bases at V and 1 base at J, with 6 bases in the middle. The CDR3 consists of 15 residues. The CDR3 spells CASSYTRSGANVLTF. CDR3 nucleotides: TGTGCCAGCAGTTACACACGGTCTGGGGCCAACGTCCTGACTTTC.